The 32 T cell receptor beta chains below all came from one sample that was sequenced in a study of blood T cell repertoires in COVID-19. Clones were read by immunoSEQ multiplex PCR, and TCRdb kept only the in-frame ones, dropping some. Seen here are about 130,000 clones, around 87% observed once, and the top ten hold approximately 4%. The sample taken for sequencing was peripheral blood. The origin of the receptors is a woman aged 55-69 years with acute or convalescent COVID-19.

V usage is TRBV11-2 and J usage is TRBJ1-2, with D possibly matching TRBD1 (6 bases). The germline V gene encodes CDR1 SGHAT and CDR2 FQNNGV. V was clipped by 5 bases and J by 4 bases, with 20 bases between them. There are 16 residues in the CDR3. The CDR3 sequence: CASSKRGTGWGYGYTF. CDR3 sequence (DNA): TGTGCCAGCAGCAAACGGGGCACAGGGTGGGGCTATGGCTACACCTTC. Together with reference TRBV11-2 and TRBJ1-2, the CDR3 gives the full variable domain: EAGVAQSPRYKIIEKRQSVAFWCNPISGHATLYWYQQILGQGPKLLIQFQNNGVVDDSQLPKDRFSAERLKGVDSTLKIQPAKLEDSAVYLCASSKRGTGWGYGYTFGSGTRLTVV.

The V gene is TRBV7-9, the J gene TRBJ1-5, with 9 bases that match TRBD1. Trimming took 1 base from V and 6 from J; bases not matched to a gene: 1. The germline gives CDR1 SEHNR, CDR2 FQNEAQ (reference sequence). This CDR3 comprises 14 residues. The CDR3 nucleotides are TGTGCCAGCAGCTTAGGACAGGGGGGTCAGCCCCAGCATTTT. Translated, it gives CASSLGQGGQPQHF.

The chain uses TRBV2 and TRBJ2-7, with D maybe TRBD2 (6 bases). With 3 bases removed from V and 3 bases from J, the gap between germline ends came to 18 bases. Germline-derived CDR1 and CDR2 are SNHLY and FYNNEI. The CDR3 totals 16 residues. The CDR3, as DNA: TGTGCCAGCAGTGATATGGCGGGGACCCACTTCTACGAGCAGTACGTC. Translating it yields CASSDMAGTHFYEQYV.

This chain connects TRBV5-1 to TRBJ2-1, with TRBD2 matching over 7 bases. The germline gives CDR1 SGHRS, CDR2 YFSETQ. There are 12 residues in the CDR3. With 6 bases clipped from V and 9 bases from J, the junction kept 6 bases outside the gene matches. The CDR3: CASNAGVSEQFF. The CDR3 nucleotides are TGCGCCAGCAATGCGGGAGTAAGTGAGCAGTTCTTC.

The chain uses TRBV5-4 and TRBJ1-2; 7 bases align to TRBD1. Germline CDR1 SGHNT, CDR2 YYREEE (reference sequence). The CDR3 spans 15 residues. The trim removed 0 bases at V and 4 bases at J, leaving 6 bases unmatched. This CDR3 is CASSLAGTVPYGYTF. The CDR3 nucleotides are TGTGCCAGCAGCTTGGCCGGGACAGTGCCCTATGGCTACACCTTC. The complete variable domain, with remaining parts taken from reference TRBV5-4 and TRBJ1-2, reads ETGVTQSPTHLIKTRGQQVTLRCSSQSGHNTVSWYQQALGQGPQFIFQYYREEENGRGNFPPRFSGLQFPNYSSELNVNALELDDSALYLCASSLAGTVPYGYTFGSGTRLTVV.

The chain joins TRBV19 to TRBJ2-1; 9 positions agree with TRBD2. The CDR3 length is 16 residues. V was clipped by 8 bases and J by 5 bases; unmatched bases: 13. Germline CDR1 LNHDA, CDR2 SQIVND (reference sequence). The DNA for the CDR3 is TGTGCCAGTTCGCCCCGTCTAGCGGGGTGGGACAATGAGCAGTTCTTC. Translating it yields CASSPRLAGWDNEQFF. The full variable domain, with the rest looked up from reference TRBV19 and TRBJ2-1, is DGGITQSPKYLFRKEGQNVTLSCEQNLNHDAMYWYRQDPGQGLRLIYYSQIVNDFQKGDIAEGYSVSREKKESFPLTVTSAQKNPTAFYLCASSPRLAGWDNEQFFGPGTRLTVL.

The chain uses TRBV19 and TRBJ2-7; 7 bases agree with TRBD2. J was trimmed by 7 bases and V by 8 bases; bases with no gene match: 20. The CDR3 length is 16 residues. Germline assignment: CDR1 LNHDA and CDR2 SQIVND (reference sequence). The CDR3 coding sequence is TGTGCCAGTCGTCTCGGCCGCATAAGCGGGGCGAAAGAGCAGTACTTC. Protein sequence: CASRLGRISGAKEQYF.

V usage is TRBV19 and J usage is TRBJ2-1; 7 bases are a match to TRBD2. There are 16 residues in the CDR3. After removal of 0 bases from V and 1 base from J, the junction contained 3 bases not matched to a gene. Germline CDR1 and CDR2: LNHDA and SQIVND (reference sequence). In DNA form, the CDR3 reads TGTGCCAGTAGTATAGATGGAGCGGGGTCCTACAATGAGCAGTTCTTC. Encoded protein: CASSIDGAGSYNEQFF.

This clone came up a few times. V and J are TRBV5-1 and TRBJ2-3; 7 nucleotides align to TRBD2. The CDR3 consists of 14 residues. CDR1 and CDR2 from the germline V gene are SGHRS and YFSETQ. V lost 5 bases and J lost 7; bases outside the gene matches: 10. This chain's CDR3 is CASRLERGTNTQYF. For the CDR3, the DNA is TGCGCCAGCAGACTAGAACGGGGGACTAATACGCAGTATTTT.

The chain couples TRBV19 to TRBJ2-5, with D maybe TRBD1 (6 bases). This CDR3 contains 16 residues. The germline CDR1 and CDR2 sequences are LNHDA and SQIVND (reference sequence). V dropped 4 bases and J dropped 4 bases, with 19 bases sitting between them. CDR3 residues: CASSSGTGQRGETQYF. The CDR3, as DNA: TGTGCCAGTAGTAGTGGGACGGGACAAAGAGGAGAGACCCAGTACTTC.

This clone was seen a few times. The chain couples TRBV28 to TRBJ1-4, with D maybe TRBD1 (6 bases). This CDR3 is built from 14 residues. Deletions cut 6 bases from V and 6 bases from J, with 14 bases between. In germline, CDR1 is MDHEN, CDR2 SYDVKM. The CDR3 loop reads CASRLSRGDEKLFF. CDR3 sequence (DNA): TGTGCCAGCAGGTTGAGCAGGGGTGATGAAAAACTGTTTTTT. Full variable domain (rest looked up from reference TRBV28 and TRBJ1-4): DVKVTQSSRYLVKRTGEKVFLECVQDMDHENMFWYRQDPGLGLRLIYFSYDVKMKEKGDIPEGYSVSREKKERFSLILESASTNQTSMYLCASRLSRGDEKLFFGSGTQLSVL.

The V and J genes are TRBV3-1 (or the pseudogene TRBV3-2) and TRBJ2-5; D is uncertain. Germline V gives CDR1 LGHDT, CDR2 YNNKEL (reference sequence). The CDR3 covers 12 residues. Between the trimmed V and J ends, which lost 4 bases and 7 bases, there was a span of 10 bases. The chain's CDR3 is CASSLRYVTQYF. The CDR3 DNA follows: TGTGCCAGCAGCCTCCGCTATGTGACCCAGTACTTC.

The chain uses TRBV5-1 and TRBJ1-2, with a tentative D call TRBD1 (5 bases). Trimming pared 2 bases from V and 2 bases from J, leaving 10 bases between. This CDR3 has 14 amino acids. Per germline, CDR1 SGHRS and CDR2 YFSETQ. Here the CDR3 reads CASSFDSLNYGYTF. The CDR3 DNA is TGCGCCAGCAGCTTCGACAGCTTAAACTATGGCTACACCTTC.

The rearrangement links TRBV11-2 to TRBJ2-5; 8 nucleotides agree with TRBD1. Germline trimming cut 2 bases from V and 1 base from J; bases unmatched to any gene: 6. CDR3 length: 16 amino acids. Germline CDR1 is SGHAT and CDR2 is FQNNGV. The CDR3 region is CASSLRQGTFQETQYF. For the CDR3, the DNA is TGTGCCAGCAGCTTAAGACAGGGGACCTTCCAAGAGACCCAGTACTTC.

CDR3 protein: CASSLPAGSYNEQFF. The CDR3 DNA reads TGTGCCAGCAGCCTCCCGGCGGGCTCCTACAATGAGCAGTTCTTC. The V gene is TRBV27, the J gene TRBJ2-1; possibly TRBD2 for D (5 bases). The CDR3 loop spans 15 amino acids. Looked up from germline, CDR1 is MNHEY and CDR2 is SMNVEV (reference sequence). The V end was cut by 6 bases, the J end by 0 bases, with 12 bases between.

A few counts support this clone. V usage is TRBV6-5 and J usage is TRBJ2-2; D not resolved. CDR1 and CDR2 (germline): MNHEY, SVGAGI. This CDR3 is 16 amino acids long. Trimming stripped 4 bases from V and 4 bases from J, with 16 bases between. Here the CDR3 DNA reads TGTGCCAGCAGTTCTCACGGAACAGAAACCACCGGGGAGCTGTTTTTT. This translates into CASSSHGTETTGELFF.

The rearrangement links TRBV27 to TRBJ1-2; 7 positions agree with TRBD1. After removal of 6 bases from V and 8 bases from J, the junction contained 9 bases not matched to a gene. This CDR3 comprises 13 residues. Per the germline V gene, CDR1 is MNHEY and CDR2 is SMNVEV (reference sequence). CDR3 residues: CASRVQGVGGYTF. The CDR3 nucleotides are TGTGCCAGCAGAGTCCAGGGGGTGGGGGGCTACACCTTC.

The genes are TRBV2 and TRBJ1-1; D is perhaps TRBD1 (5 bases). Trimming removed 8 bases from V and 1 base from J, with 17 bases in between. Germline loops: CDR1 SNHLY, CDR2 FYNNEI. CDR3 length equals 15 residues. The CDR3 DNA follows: TGTGCCAGCCTCAAGGGAGGGGCCCCGAACACTGAAGCTTTCTTT. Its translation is CASLKGGAPNTEAFF. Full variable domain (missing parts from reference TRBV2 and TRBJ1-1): EPEVTQTPSHQVTQMGQEVILRCVPISNHLYFYWYRQILGQKVEFLVSFYNNEISEKSEIFDDQFSVERPDGSNFTLKIRSTKLEDSAMYFCASLKGGAPNTEAFFGQGTRLTVV.

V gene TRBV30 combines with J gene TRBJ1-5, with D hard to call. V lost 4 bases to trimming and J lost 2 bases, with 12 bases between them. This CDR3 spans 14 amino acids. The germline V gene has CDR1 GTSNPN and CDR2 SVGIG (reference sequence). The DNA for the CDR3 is TGTGCCTGGAAATTAAACGGGGGCAATCAGCCCCAGCATTTT. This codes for CAWKLNGGNQPQHF.

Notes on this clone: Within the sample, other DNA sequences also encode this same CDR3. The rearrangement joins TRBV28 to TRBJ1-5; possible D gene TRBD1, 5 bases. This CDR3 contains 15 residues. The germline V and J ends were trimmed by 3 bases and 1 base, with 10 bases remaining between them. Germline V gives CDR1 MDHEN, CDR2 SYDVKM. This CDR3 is CASSFGQGSNQPQHF. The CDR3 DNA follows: TGTGCCAGCAGTTTCGGGCAGGGCAGCAATCAGCCCCAGCATTTT.

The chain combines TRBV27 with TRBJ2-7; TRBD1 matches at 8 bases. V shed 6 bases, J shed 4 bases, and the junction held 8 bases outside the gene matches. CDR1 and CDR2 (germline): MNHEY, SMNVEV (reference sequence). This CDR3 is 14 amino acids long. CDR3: CASSVGQGGYEQYF. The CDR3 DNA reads TGTGCCAGCAGCGTCGGACAGGGTGGGTACGAGCAGTACTTC.

The CDR3 is CASTLLGAGEYEQYF. The CDR3 region has the DNA TGTGCCAGCACCCTCTTGGGCGCGGGAGAGTACGAGCAGTACTTC. The chain recombines TRBV7-8 with TRBJ2-7, with 7 bases lining up with TRBD2. CDR1 SGHVS and CDR2 FQNEAQ come from the germline V gene. The J segment lost 4 bases and the V segment lost 7 bases, leaving 13 bases of the junction unmatched. This CDR3 region has 15 residues.

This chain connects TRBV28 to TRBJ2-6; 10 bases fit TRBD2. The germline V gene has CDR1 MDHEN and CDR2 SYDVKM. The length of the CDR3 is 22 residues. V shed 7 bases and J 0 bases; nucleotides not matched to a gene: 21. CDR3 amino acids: CASTPFPLAGALRPSGANVLTF. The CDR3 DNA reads TGTGCCAGCACTCCCTTTCCGCTAGCGGGAGCCCTGAGGCCCTCTGGGGCCAACGTCCTGACTTTC.

As DNA, the CDR3 is TGTGCCAGCAGCGGGCTAGCGTCCCAGCTTCTGGACAATGAGCAGTTCTTC. Amino acid sequence: CASSGLASQLLDNEQFF. The chain joins TRBV9 to TRBJ2-1, with D perhaps matching TRBD2 (6 bases). Germline V CDR1 and CDR2: SGDLS, YYNGEE. Trimming left V 3 bases short and J 5 bases short, with 21 bases between. The CDR3 is 17 residues long.

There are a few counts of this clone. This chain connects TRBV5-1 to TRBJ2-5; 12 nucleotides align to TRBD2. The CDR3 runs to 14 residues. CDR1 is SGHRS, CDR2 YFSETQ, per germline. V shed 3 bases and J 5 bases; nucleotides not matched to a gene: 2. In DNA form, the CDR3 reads TGCGCCAGCAGCTCCGGGACTAGCGGGGAGACCCAGTACTTC. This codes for CASSSGTSGETQYF.

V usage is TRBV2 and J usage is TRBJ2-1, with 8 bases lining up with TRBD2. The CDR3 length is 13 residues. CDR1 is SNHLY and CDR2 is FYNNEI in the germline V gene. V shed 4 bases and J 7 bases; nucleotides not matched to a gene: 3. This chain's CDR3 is CASSGASGNEQFF. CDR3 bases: TGTGCCAGCAGTGGTGCTAGCGGGAATGAGCAGTTCTTC.

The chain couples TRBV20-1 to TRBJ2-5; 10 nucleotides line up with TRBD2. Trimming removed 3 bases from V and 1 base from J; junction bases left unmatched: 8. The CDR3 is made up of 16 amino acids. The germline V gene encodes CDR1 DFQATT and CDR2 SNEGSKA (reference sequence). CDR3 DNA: TGCAGTGCTAGTTTTGGAGCGGGAGGGCCCCAAGAGACCCAGTACTTC. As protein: CSASFGAGGPQETQYF.

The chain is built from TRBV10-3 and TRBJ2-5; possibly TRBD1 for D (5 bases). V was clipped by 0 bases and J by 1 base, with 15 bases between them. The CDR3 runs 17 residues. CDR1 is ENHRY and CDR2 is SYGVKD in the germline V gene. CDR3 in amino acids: CAISESTRWQGQETQYF. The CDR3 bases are TGTGCCATCAGTGAGTCGACTCGGTGGCAGGGCCAAGAGACCCAGTACTTC.

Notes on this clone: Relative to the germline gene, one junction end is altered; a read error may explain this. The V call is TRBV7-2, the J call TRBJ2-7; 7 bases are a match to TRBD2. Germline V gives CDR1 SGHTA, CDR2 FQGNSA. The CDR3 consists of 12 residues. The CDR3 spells CASSLRAGTPVF. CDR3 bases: TGTGCCAGCAGCTTAAGAGCGGGGACTCCAGTCTTC.

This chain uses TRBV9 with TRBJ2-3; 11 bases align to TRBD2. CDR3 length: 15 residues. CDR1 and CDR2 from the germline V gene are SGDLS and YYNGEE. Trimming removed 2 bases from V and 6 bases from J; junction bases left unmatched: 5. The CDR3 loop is CASSVGSGRVDTQYF. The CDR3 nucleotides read TGTGCCAGCAGCGTGGGTAGCGGGAGGGTGGATACGCAGTATTTT. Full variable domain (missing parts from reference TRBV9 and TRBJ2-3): DSGVTQTPKHLITATGQRVTLRCSPRSGDLSVYWYQQSLDQGLQFLIQYYNGEERAKGNILERFSAQQFPDLHSELNLSSLELGDSALYFCASSVGSGRVDTQYFGPGTRLTVL.

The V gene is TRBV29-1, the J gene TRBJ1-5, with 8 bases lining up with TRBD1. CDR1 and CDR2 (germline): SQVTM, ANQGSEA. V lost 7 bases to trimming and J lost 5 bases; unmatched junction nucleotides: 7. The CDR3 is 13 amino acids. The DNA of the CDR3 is TGCAGCGGCCAGACAGGGGTGGATCAGCCCCAGCATTTT. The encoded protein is CSGQTGVDQPQHF.

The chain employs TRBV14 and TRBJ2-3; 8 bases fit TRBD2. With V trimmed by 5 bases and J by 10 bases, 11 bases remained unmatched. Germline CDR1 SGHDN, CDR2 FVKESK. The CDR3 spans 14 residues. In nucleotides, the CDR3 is TGTGCCAGCAGCGCTCGGACTAGCTTTAACCCGCAGTATTTT. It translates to CASSARTSFNPQYF.